A selection of T cell receptor beta chains follows, all from one sample in a study of vaccination and CD4 T cells after COVID-19. MiXCR was run by TCRdb on the PCR reads, yielding one entry per CDR3 protein. The data contain 14,000 to 15,000 distinct CDR3 sequences, around 73% of them seen just once; the ten biggest clones take up roughly a tenth. Antigens for these TCRs are unknown. Sample: CD4+ T cells from blood, cultured in vitro. Every receptor here comes from a human donor who had recovered from COVID-19. Both conserved end residues are part of each CDR3. D genes are given only for firm matches. The size of a clone is reported for some rows only, either as once, few or many, or as a class for expanded clones.

size | J | V | D | DNA | CDR3
NA | TRBJ2-7 | TRBV20-1 | NA | TGCAGTATACAGGGCAACGAGCAGTACTTC | CSIQGNEQYF
NA | TRBJ1-3 | TRBV18 | NA | TGTGCCAGCTCACCGCGAACCTCTGGAAACACCATATATTTT | CASSPRTSGNTIYF
NA | TRBJ1-2 | TRBV21-1 | NA | TGTGCCAGCAGCAAAGTGTCGGGAATTCGAGGCTACACCTTC | CASSKVSGIRGYTF
NA | TRBJ1-6 | TRBV15 | NA | TGTGCCACCAGCAGAGAAGAGGGTTATTCACCCCTCCACTTT | CATSREEGYSPLHF
once | TRBJ2-1 | TRBV20-1 | NA | TGCAGTGCTAGTAGCCTTCCTGAGCAGTTCTTC | CSASSLPEQFF
NA | TRBJ1-6 | TRBV28 | NA | TGTGCCAGCAGATACAGGACTCTGGGGGTTTCACCCCTCCACTTT | CASRYRTLGVSPLHF
NA | TRBJ2-5 | TRBV19 | TRBD2 | TGTGCCAGTAGTACCCAGCGGGAGCGAGGGGAGACCCAGTACTTC | CASSTQRERGETQYF
NA | TRBJ1-3 | TRBV29-1 | NA | TGCAGCGTTGAACAGACTACTGGAAACACCATATATTTT | CSVEQTTGNTIYF
NA | TRBJ1-2 | TRBV7-2 | NA | TGTGCCAGCAGATCGTGGCAGGATTCGGGGGGCTACACCTTC | CASRSWQDSGGYTF
NA | TRBJ1-2 | TRBV5-1 | NA | TGCGCCAGCAGCTTGCAGGACGTCAATGGCTACACCTTC | CASSLQDVNGYTF
once | TRBJ1-5 | TRBV19 | NA | TGTGCCAGTAGTATACGAGGGGAGCAGCCCCAGCATTTT | CASSIRGEQPQHF
NA | TRBJ2-3 | TRBV24-1 | TRBD2 | TGTGCCACCCGCGGGGGAGTCAGCACAGATACGCAGTATTTT | CATRGGVSTDTQYF
NA | TRBJ1-3 | TRBV7-2 | NA | TGTGCCAGCAGCCCCGGGGTGTTCGAGGGAAACACCATATATTTT | CASSPGVFEGNTIYF
NA | TRBJ2-3 | TRBV30 | TRBD2 | TGTGCCTGGAGTCTAGCGGCCACAGATACGCAGTATTTT | CAWSLAATDTQYF
NA | TRBJ2-4 | TRBV2 | TRBD2 | TGTGCCAGCAACGAGCGGGGGGCGGCCAAAAACATTCAGTACTTC | CASNERGAAKNIQYF
few | TRBJ1-3 | TRBV7-6 | TRBD1 | TGTGCCAGCAGCTCCATATACAGGGGCAGTTCGAGAAACACCATATATTTT | CASSSIYRGSSRNTIYF
NA | TRBJ1-5 | TRBV27 | NA | TGTGCCAGCAGTTTTCGGGTCAATCAGCCCCAGCATTTT | CASSFRVNQPQHF
NA | TRBJ2-5 | TRBV6-1 | NA | TGTGCCAGCAGTGAAGCGCAGGGCGGATTCCGGGACCAAAAAGAGACCCAGTACTTC | CASSEAQGGFRDQKETQYF
NA | TRBJ2-2 | TRBV7-2 | TRBD2 | TGTGCCAGCAGCTCCGGGACTAGCGGGGTCGGGGAGCTGTTTTTT | CASSSGTSGVGELFF
NA | TRBJ2-7 | TRBV20-1 | NA | TGCAGTCCGTACTGGGGGGCGCGGTACGAGCAGTACTTC | CSPYWGARYEQYF
few | TRBJ1-2 | TRBV28 | NA | TGTGCCAGCAGTTTCGGCAGGTCCTACTATGGCTACACCTTC | CASSFGRSYYGYTF
NA | TRBJ2-7 | TRBV20-1 | TRBD2 | TGCAGTGCCGGGGGGGCGGACCTAAACACCTACGAGCAGTACTTC | CSAGGADLNTYEQYF